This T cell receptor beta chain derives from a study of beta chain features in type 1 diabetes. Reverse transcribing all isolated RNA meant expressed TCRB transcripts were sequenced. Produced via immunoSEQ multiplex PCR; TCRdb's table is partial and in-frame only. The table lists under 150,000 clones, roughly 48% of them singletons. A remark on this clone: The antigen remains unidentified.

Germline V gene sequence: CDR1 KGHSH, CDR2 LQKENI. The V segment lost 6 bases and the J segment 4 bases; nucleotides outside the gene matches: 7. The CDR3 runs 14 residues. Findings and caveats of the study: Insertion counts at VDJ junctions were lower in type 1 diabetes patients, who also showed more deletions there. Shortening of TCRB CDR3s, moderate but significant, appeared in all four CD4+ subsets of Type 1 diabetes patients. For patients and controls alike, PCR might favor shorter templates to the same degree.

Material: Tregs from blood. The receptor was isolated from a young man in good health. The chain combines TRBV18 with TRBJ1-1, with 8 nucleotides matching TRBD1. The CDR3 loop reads CASSGQGAGTEAFF. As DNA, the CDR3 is TGTGCCAGCTCGGGCCAGGGGGCCGGCACTGAAGCTTTCTTT.